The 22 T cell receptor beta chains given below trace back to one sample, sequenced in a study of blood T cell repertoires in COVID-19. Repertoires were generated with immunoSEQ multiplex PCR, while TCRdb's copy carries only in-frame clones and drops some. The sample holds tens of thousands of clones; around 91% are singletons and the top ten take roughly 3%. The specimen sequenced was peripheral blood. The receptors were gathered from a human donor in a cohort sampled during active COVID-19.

CDR3 residues: CASTPMWSSGRRRQETQYF. In DNA form, the CDR3 reads TGTGCCAGCACCCCGATGTGGTCTAGCGGGAGGCGCCGACAAGAGACCCAGTACTTC. The J gene is TRBJ2-5, the V gene TRBV2, with 11 bases aligning to TRBD2. This CDR3 spans 19 amino acids. Germline V gives CDR1 SNHLY, CDR2 FYNNEI. V lost 7 bases to trimming and J lost 2 bases; unmatched junction nucleotides: 18.

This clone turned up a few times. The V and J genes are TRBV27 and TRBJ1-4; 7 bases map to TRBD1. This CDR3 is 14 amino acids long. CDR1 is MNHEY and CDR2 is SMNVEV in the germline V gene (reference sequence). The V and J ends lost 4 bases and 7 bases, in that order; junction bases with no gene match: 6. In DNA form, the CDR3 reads TGTGCCAGCAGTTGGCGACAGGGCTCTGAAAAACTGTTTTTT. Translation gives CASSWRQGSEKLFF.

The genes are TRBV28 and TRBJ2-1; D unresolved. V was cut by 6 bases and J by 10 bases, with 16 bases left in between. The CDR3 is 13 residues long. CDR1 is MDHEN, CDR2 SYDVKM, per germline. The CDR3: CASSPVVPREQFF. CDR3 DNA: TGTGCCAGCAGCCCAGTGGTCCCCCGCGAGCAGTTCTTC. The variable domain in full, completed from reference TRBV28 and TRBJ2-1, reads DVKVTQSSRYLVKRTGEKVFLECVQDMDHENMFWYRQDPGLGLRLIYFSYDVKMKEKGDIPEGYSVSREKKERFSLILESASTNQTSMYLCASSPVVPREQFFGPGTRLTVL.

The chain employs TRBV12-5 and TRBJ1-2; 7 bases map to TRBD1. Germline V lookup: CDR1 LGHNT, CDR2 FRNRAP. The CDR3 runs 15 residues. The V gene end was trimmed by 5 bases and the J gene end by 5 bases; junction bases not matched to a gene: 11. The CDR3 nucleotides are TGTGCTAGTGGTCCACCTGACAGGGTCTCTTATGGCTACACCTTC. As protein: CASGPPDRVSYGYTF.

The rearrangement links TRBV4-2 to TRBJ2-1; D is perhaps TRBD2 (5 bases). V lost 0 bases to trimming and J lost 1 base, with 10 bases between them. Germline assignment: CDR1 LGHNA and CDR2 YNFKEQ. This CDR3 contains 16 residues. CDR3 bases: TGTGCCAGCAGCCAAGATAATCGCGGGTCCTACAATGAGCAGTTCTTC. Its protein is CASSQDNRGSYNEQFF.

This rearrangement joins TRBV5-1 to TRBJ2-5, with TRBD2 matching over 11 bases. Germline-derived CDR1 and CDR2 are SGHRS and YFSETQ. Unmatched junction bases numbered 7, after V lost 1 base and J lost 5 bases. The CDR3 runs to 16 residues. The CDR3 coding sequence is TGCGCCAGCAGCTTGCAACTAGCGGGAGACGGGGAGACCCAGTACTTC. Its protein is CASSLQLAGDGETQYF.

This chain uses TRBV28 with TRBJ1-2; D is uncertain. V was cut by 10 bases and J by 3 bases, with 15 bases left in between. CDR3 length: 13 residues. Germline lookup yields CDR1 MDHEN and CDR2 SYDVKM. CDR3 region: CATMLSVDYGYTF. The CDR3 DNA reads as TGTGCCACCATGTTGTCGGTAGACTATGGCTACACCTTC.

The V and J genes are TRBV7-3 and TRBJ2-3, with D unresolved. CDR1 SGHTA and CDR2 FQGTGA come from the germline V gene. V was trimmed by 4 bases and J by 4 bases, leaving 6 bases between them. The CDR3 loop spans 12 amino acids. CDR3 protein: CASSSQADTQYF. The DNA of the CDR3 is TGTGCCAGCAGCTCCCAGGCAGATACGCAGTATTTT.

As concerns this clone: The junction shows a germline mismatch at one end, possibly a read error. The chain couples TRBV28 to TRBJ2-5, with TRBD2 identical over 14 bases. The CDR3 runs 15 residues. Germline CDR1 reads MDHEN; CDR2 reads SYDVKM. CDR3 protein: CASSLYRTSGRHLNF. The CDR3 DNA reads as TGTGCCAGCAGTTTATACCGGACTAGCGGGAGGCACCTAAACTTC.

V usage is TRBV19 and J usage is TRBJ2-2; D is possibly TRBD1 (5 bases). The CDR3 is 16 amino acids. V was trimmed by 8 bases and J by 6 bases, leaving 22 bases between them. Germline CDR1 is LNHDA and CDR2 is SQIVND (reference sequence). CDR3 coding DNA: TGTGCCAGTGCCATCGACAGAAGTCTTAGGGCCGGGGAGCTGTTTTTT. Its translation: CASAIDRSLRAGELFF.

DNA of the CDR3: TGTGCCAGCAATCCCTCGGGGGGGCACTACGAGCAGTACTTC. It yields the protein CASNPSGGHYEQYF. The chain uses TRBV7-9 and TRBJ2-7; 8 positions match TRBD2. J gave up 3 bases and V 7 bases, and 8 bases lay outside the gene matches. Germline V gene lookup returns CDR1 SEHNR and CDR2 FQNEAQ (reference sequence). The CDR3 covers 14 residues.

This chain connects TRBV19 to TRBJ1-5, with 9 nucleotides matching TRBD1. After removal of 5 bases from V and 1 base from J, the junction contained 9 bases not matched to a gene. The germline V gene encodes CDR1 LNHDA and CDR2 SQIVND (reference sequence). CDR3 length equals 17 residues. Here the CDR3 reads CASSPTTGGRSNQPQHF. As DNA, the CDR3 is TGTGCCAGTAGTCCCACGACAGGGGGTAGGAGCAATCAGCCCCAGCATTTT.

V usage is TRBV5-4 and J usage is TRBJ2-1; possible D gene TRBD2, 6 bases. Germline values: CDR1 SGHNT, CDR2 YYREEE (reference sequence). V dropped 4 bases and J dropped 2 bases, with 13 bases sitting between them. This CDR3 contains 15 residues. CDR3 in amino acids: CASSPLAGTYNEQFF. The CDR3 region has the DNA TGTGCCAGCAGCCCCCTGGCGGGGACCTACAATGAGCAGTTCTTC.

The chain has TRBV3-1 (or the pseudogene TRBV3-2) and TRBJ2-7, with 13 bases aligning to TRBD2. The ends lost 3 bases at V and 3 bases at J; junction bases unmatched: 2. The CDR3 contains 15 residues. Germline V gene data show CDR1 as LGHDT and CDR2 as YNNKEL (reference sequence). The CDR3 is CASSQGLAGRYEQYF. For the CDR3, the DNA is TGTGCCAGCAGCCAGGGACTAGCGGGGCGCTACGAGCAGTACTTC.

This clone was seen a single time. Here the CDR3 reads CASSPTGARNTEAFF. CDR3 nucleotide sequence: TGTGCCAGCAGCCCGACAGGGGCCCGGAACACTGAAGCTTTCTTT. The chain is built from TRBV11-2 and TRBJ1-1; 8 nucleotides match TRBD1. Looked up from germline, CDR1 is SGHAT and CDR2 is FQNNGV. V was clipped by 5 bases and J by 1 base; unmatched bases: 6. The CDR3 is 15 residues long.

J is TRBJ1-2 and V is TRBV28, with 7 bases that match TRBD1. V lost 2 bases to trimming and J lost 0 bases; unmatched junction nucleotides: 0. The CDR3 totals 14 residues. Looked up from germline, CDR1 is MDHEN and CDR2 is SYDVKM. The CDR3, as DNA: TGTGCCAGCAGTTTAGGGACAGCTAACTATGGCTACACCTTC. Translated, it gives CASSLGTANYGYTF.

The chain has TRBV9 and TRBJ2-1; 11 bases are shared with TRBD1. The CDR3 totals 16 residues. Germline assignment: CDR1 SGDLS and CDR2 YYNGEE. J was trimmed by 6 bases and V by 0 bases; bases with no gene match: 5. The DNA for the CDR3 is TGTGCCAGCAGCGTAGAGGACAGGGGGCTGCGCAATGAGCAGTTCTTC. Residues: CASSVEDRGLRNEQFF.

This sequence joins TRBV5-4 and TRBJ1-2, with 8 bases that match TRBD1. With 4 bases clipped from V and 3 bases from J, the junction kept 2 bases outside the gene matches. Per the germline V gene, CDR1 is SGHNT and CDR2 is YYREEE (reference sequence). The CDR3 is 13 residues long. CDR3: CASSKDRDYGYTF. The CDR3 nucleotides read TGTGCCAGCAGCAAGGACAGGGACTATGGCTACACCTTC. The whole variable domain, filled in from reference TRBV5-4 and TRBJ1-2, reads ETGVTQSPTHLIKTRGQQVTLRCSSQSGHNTVSWYQQALGQGPQFIFQYYREEENGRGNFPPRFSGLQFPNYSSELNVNALELDDSALYLCASSKDRDYGYTFGSGTRLTVV.

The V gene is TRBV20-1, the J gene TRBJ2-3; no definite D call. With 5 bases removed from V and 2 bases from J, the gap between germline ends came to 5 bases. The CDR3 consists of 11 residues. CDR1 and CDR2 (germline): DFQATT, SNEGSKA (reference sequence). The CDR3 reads CSALFTDTQYF. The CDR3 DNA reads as TGCAGTGCTCTGTTCACAGATACGCAGTATTTT.

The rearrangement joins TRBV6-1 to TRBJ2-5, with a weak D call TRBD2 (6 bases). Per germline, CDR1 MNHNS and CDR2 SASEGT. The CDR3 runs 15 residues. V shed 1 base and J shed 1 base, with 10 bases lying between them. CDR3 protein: CASSEGGGTQETQYF. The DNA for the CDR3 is TGTGCCAGCAGTGAAGGTGGAGGGACCCAAGAGACCCAGTACTTC.

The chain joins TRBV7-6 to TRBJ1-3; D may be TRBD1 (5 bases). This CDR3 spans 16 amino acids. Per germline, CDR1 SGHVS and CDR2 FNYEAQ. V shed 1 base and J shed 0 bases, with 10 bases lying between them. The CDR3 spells CASSLGLGGSGNTIYF. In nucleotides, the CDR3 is TGTGCCAGCAGCTTAGGGCTGGGGGGCTCTGGAAACACCATATATTTT.

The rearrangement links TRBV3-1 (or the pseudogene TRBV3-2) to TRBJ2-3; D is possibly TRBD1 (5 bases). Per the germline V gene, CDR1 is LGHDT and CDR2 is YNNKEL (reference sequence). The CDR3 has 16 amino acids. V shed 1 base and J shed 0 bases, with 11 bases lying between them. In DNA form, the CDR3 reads TGTGCCAGCAGCCAAGCCGGGCAGGGTAGCACAGATACGCAGTATTTT. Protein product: CASSQAGQGSTDTQYF.